The 25 T cell receptor beta chains below all came from one sample that was sequenced in a study of OX40 agonist ivuxolimab in advanced cancers. The method was immunoSEQ multiplex PCR; TCRdb's version includes in-frame clones alone and lacks a portion of them. The sample records 15,000 to 25,000 clones, 85% to 90% being singletons. This material consisted of CD4+ or CD8+ T cells sorted from blood, taken in a trial of the OX40 agonist ivuxolimab. These TCRs come from an adult with an advanced solid tumor such as melanoma, head and neck, liver or kidney cancer.

A word on this clone: Relative to the germline gene, one junction end is altered; a read error may explain this. The V and J genes are TRBV7-9 and TRBJ1-1; unclear D gene. The CDR3 contains 15 residues. Germline V gives CDR1 SEHNR, CDR2 FQNEAQ (reference sequence). The CDR3 sequence: CASNLAGFSNTEAFF. CDR3 DNA: TGTGCCAGCAACTTAGCTGGGTTCTCGAACACTGAAGCTTTCTTT.

The rearrangement links TRBV28 to TRBJ1-3, with TRBD1 matching over 9 bases. Unmatched junction bases numbered 9, after V lost 9 bases and J lost 3 bases. Germline lookup yields CDR1 MDHEN and CDR2 SYDVKM. CDR3 size: 15 residues. The CDR3: CARPFRDRDGNTIYF. The CDR3, as DNA: TGTGCCAGACCATTCCGGGACAGGGATGGAAACACCATATATTTT.

The sample holds one count of this clone. V gene TRBV9 combines with J gene TRBJ2-2, with a possible D match to TRBD2 (6 bases). V was cut by 1 base and J by 0 bases, with 16 bases left in between. This CDR3 has 18 amino acids. Germline-derived CDR1 and CDR2 are SGDLS and YYNGEE. DNA of the CDR3: TGTGCCAGCAGCGTACAAGAGCGGGCCACCGCGAACACCGGGGAGCTGTTTTTT. Translated, it gives CASSVQERATANTGELFF.

The J gene is TRBJ2-5, the V gene TRBV15; TRBD1 or TRBD2 may be the D gene (6 bases each). Matching the DNA end better, TRBJ2-7 makes the J call doubtful. The CDR3 covers 16 residues. Looked up from germline, CDR1 is LNHNV and CDR2 is YYDKDF (reference sequence). CDR3 in amino acids: CATSRDFGGTIYEQYF. In DNA, the CDR3 is TGTGCCACCAGCAGAGATTTTGGCGGGACAATCTACGAGCAGTACTTC.

DNA for the CDR3: TGTGCCTCGTCCTATGAAGGATTACAGAATGAGCAGTTCTTC. Protein sequence: CASSYEGLQNEQFF. The V gene is TRBV10-3, the J gene TRBJ2-1; D remains unclear. The CDR3 spans 14 residues. Trimming shortened V by 11 bases and J by 7 bases, and 21 bases separated the two germline ends. Per germline, CDR1 ENHRY and CDR2 SYGVKD.

The chain employs TRBV9 and TRBJ2-2, with TRBD2 matching over 8 bases. This CDR3 has 16 residues. Germline CDR1 is SGDLS and CDR2 is YYNGEE. Losses at the gene ends were 2 bases for V and 3 bases for J; bases not matched to a gene: 6. Here the CDR3 DNA reads TGTGCCAGCAGCGTGAATCAGCGGGAGTACACCGGGGAGCTGTTTTTT. This encodes CASSVNQREYTGELFF.

To note about this clone: The sample carries other DNA sequences with the same CDR3. CDR3 region: CAISEGGLAGGVPSYNEQFF. CDR3 nucleotide sequence: TGTGCCATCAGTGAGGGCGGACTAGCGGGAGGTGTCCCCTCCTACAATGAGCAGTTCTTC. The chain recombines TRBV10-3 with TRBJ2-1; 14 nucleotides align to TRBD2. V was clipped by 2 bases and J by 0 bases; unmatched bases: 9. The CDR3 loop spans 20 amino acids. Germline loops: CDR1 ENHRY, CDR2 SYGVKD.

This clone was seen a few times. The J gene is TRBJ2-7, the V gene TRBV27; TRBD2 aligns across 12 bases. Trimming removed 2 bases from V and 3 bases from J; junction bases left unmatched: 2. The CDR3 has 15 residues. Germline-derived CDR1 and CDR2 are MNHEY and SMNVEV (reference sequence). The chain's CDR3 is CASSLLAGGLYEQYF. As DNA, the CDR3 is TGTGCCAGCAGTTTACTAGCGGGAGGGCTCTACGAGCAGTACTTC.

The chain employs TRBV21-1 and TRBJ1-2; TRBD1, the table's D call, was not compared with the DNA. TRBV21-1 is shown as a pseudogene. The CDR3 length is 14 residues. For the CDR3, the DNA is TGTGCCAGCAGCAAGGCCAGGGGTATCTATGGCTACACCTTC. It yields the protein CASSKARGIYGYTF.

The genes are TRBV27 and TRBJ2-1; TRBD1 aligns across 7 bases. Germline CDR1 is MNHEY and CDR2 is SMNVEV (reference sequence). The CDR3 runs 17 residues. The junction had 14 bases not matched to a gene; V was cut back by 2 bases and J by 7 bases. In DNA, the CDR3 is TGTGCCAGCAGTTTAATTGGGACAGTGATTACGGGAAATGAGCAGTTCTTC. Translation: CASSLIGTVITGNEQFF.

The genes are TRBV19 and TRBJ2-5; 10 bases are shared with TRBD1. Germline CDR1 LNHDA, CDR2 SQIVND (reference sequence). After removal of 10 bases from V and 4 bases from J, the junction contained 12 bases not matched to a gene. The CDR3 has 15 amino acids. The chain's CDR3 is CATAWTGGLGETQYF. The CDR3 nucleotides are TGTGCCACCGCCTGGACAGGGGGACTAGGAGAGACCCAGTACTTC.

The V call is TRBV5-1, the J call TRBJ2-2; D call uncertain. Deletions cut 4 bases from V and 1 base from J, with 11 bases between. Germline V lookup: CDR1 SGHRS, CDR2 YFSETQ. The CDR3 totals 15 residues. The CDR3 sequence: CASSGSGGNTGELFF. DNA for the CDR3: TGCGCCAGCAGCGGGTCGGGTGGGAACACCGGGGAGCTGTTTTTT.

The V gene is TRBV10-1, the J gene TRBJ2-2; D gene ambiguous. This CDR3 comprises 12 residues. Germline CDR1 and CDR2: WNHNN and SYGVQD (reference sequence). V lost 8 bases and J lost 8, with 12 bases in between. The CDR3 sequence: CASGKTLGELFF. The CDR3, as DNA: TGCGCCAGCGGGAAGACCCTGGGGGAGCTGTTTTTT.

V gene TRBV6-1 combines with J gene TRBJ1-5; D perhaps matches TRBD1 (5 bases). Germline-derived CDR1 and CDR2 are MNHNS and SASEGT. The CDR3 consists of 14 residues. V lost 3 bases to trimming and J lost 5 bases, with 11 bases between them. CDR3: CASSDLGGDQPQHF. CDR3 nucleotides: TGTGCCAGCAGTGACTTGGGGGGAGATCAGCCCCAGCATTTT.

This chain joins TRBV27 and TRBJ2-1; TRBD2 agrees at 8 bases. With V trimmed by 7 bases and J by 7 bases, 0 bases remained unmatched. The CDR3 runs 11 residues. Germline V gives CDR1 MNHEY, CDR2 SMNVEV (reference sequence). CDR3 bases: TGTGCCAGCAAGCGGGGGAATGAGCAGTTCTTC. It specifies CASKRGNEQFF.

The chain joins TRBV27 to TRBJ2-7; D possibly corresponds to TRBD1 (7 bases). CDR1 is MNHEY, CDR2 SMNVEV, per germline (reference sequence). The V gene lost 6 bases and the J gene lost 0 bases, with 15 bases spanning the gap. This CDR3 contains 15 residues. The CDR3 loop is CASRTGGGLSYEQYF. The CDR3 DNA reads as TGTGCCAGCAGGACCGGAGGGGGCCTCTCCTACGAGCAGTACTTC.

This chain links TRBV7-3 with TRBJ2-6, with 7 bases fitting TRBD2. This CDR3 is built from 15 residues. The trim removed 2 bases at V and 2 bases at J, leaving 0 bases unmatched. Germline CDR1 is SGHTA and CDR2 is FQGTGA. CDR3 nucleotides: TGTGCCAGCAGCTTAGCGGGAGCTGGGGCCAACGTCCTGACTTTC. This gives the protein CASSLAGAGANVLTF.

The genes are TRBV28 and TRBJ2-3; D may be TRBD2 (6 bases). V dropped 3 bases and J dropped 2 bases, with 12 bases sitting between them. Germline V gene lookup returns CDR1 MDHEN and CDR2 SYDVKM. This CDR3 contains 15 residues. CDR3: CASSFPPGDTDTQYF. CDR3 nucleotide sequence: TGTGCCAGCAGTTTTCCTCCGGGAGACACAGATACGCAGTATTTT.

The V and J genes are TRBV4-3 and TRBJ2-4; D may be TRBD1 (5 bases). The CDR3 has 14 residues. V dropped 0 bases and J dropped 10 bases, with 13 bases sitting between them. From germline, CDR1 is LGHNA and CDR2 YSLEER. The CDR3: CASSQDLQGMIQYF. CDR3 bases: TGCGCCAGCAGCCAAGACCTGCAGGGCATGATTCAGTACTTC.

The CDR3 loop reads CASSKTRLAGCPKESYEQYF. The CDR3 DNA sequence: TGTGCCAGCAGCAAAACCCGACTAGCGGGATGTCCTAAGGAATCCTACGAGCAGTACTTC. The rearrangement joins TRBV21-1 to TRBJ2-7; TRBD2, the table's D call, lacks a check against the DNA. TRBV21-1 is a documented pseudogene. There are 20 residues in the CDR3.

The J gene is TRBJ2-7, the V gene TRBV18, with 8 bases lining up with TRBD2. The V and J ends lost 1 base and 3 bases, in that order; junction bases with no gene match: 5. This CDR3 contains 15 residues. Germline V lookup: CDR1 KGHSH, CDR2 LQKENI. DNA of the CDR3: TGTGCCAGCTCACCACTAGCGGGACCTTTCTACGAGCAGTACTTC. It encodes CASSPLAGPFYEQYF.

V usage is TRBV7-8 and J usage is TRBJ2-7; no reliable D call. Germline V gene data show CDR1 as SGHVS and CDR2 as FQNEAQ. The CDR3 is 14 amino acids. V dropped 1 base and J dropped 3 bases, with 10 bases sitting between them. The CDR3 sequence: CASSLGLGSYEQYF. CDR3 nucleotides: TGTGCCAGCAGCTTAGGATTGGGTAGCTACGAGCAGTACTTC.

The rearrangement links TRBV5-4 to TRBJ2-2; possibly TRBD1 or TRBD2 for D (5 bases each). The CDR3 extends over 14 amino acids. The germline V gene encodes CDR1 SGHNT and CDR2 YYREEE (reference sequence). V lost 3 bases to trimming and J lost 4 bases, with 10 bases between them. DNA of the CDR3: TGTGCCAGCAGCTCGAGGGGTATCACCGGGGAGCTGTTTTTT. This translates into CASSSRGITGELFF. The full variable domain, its missing parts supplied by reference TRBV5-4 and TRBJ2-2, is ETGVTQSPTHLIKTRGQQVTLRCSSQSGHNTVSWYQQALGQGPQFIFQYYREEENGRGNFPPRFSGLQFPNYSSELNVNALELDDSALYLCASSSRGITGELFFGEGSRLTVL.

This clone was seen a single time. This sequence joins TRBV28 and TRBJ2-4; D perhaps matches TRBD1 (5 bases). Trimming cost V 2 bases and J 1 base, with 9 bases left between them. CDR1 is MDHEN, CDR2 SYDVKM, per germline. This CDR3 is built from 15 residues. The CDR3 sequence is CASSLHRQAKNIQYF. The CDR3 bases are TGTGCCAGCAGTTTACACAGGCAGGCCAAAAACATTCAGTACTTC.

The rearrangement links TRBV11-2 to TRBJ2-1; D remains ambiguous. Germline V gene data show CDR1 as SGHAT and CDR2 as FQNNGV. The CDR3 spans 16 residues. Trimming removed 4 bases at V and 5 bases at J, with 18 bases between. The DNA of the CDR3 is TGTGCCAGCAGCTCCCGGCAAGATCTGATTGACAATGAGCAGTTCTTC. This gives the protein CASSSRQDLIDNEQFF.